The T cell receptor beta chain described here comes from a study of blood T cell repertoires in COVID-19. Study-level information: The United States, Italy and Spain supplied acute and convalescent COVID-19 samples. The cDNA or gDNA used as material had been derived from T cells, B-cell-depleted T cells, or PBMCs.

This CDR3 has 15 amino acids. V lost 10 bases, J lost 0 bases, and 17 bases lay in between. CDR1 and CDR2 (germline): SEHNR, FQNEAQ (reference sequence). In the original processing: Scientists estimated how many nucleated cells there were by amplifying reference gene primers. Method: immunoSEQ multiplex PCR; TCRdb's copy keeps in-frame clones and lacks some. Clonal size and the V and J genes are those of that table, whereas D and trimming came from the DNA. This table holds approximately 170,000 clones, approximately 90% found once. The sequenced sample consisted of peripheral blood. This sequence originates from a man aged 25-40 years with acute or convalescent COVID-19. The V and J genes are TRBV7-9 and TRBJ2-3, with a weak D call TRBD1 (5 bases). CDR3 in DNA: TGTGCCATCGAAAGGGGAACAGCTAGCACAGATACGCAGTATTTT. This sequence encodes CAIERGTASTDTQYF. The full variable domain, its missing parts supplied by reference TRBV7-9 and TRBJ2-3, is DTGVSQNPRHKITKRGQNVTFRCDPISEHNRLYWYRQTLGQGPEFLTYFQNEAQLEKSRLLSDRFSAERPKGSFSTLEIQRTEQGDSAMYLCAIERGTASTDTQYFGPGTRLTVL.